The entry that follows covers one T cell receptor beta chain sequence. The data were obtained in a study of blood T cell repertoires in COVID-19. Across the whole study: PBMCs, B-cell-depleted T cells, or T cells were the source of the cDNA or gDNA that made up the material.

The ends lost 0 bases at V and 7 bases at J; junction bases unmatched: 8. The CDR3 is 16 amino acids. CDR1 is MGHRA and CDR2 is YSYEKL in the germline V gene. In the authors' workflow: The assay estimated nucleated cells by amplifying reference gene primers. This table comes from immunoSEQ multiplex PCR, and its TCRdb copy is limited to in-frame clones, with some not included. That table supplies the V and J calls and clone size; D and trimming were determined from the DNA. The sample lists over 70,000 clones, about 80% occurring once. The genes are TRBV4-1 and TRBJ2-1, with 8 bases matching TRBD2. The clonotype was recovered from a woman of 80 years or more with acute or convalescent COVID-19. The source material was peripheral blood. CDR3 region: CASSQDPAGVRNEQFF. CDR3 in DNA: TGCGCCAGCAGCCAAGATCCAGCGGGAGTACGGAATGAGCAGTTCTTC.